The 12 T cell receptor beta chains below come from one sample, sequenced in a study of T cell changes during pregnancy in multiple sclerosis. Only in-frame clones appear in the TCRdb table, and some are missing; sequencing was by immunoSEQ multiplex PCR. This table has roughly 72,000 clones, about 89% appearing once. Specimen: peripheral blood, collected in the first trimester of pregnancy. The receptors were sampled from a female donor in good health, enrolled as a control in a pregnancy study.

The J gene is TRBJ1-4, the V gene TRBV18, with TRBD1 identical over 10 bases. Germline V gene lookup returns CDR1 KGHSH and CDR2 LQKENI. V dropped 6 bases and J dropped 5; count of bases not matched to a gene: 6. This CDR3 spans 15 amino acids. CDR3 sequence reads: CASSTGTGANEKLFF. In DNA, the CDR3 is TGTGCCAGCTCGACAGGGACAGGGGCAAATGAAAAACTGTTTTTT.

This clone appeared a few times. This chain joins TRBV10-3 and TRBJ1-1; no firm D call. The CDR3 sequence is 16 residues long. V lost 5 bases and J 0 bases, leaving 16 bases between the germline ends. Germline loops: CDR1 ENHRY, CDR2 SYGVKD. CDR3: CAISPGDVLLNTEAFF. The DNA for the CDR3 is TGTGCCATCAGTCCCGGGGATGTACTCCTGAACACTGAAGCTTTCTTT.

This chain joins TRBV19 and TRBJ1-5; 8 bases match TRBD1. Per germline, CDR1 LNHDA and CDR2 SQIVND (reference sequence). Trimming took 6 bases from V and 6 from J; bases not matched to a gene: 10. The CDR3 loop spans 15 amino acids. The CDR3 coding sequence is TGTGCCAGTAGCACGGGACAGGTCCAGAGTCAGCCCCAGCATTTT. Translating gives CASSTGQVQSQPQHF.

This chain connects TRBV30 to TRBJ2-2; D gene ambiguous. CDR3 length equals 13 residues. Germline CDR1 GTSNPN, CDR2 SVGIG (reference sequence). The germline V and J ends were trimmed by 0 bases and 2 bases, with 4 bases remaining between them. In DNA, the CDR3 is TGTGCCTGGAGTGTCGTAAACACCGGGGAGCTGTTTTTT. This encodes CAWSVVNTGELFF.

A word on this clone: The sample carries other DNA sequences with the same CDR3. The chain carries TRBV7-2 and TRBJ2-3; possibly TRBD2 for D (6 bases). V lost 5 bases and J 5 bases, leaving 11 bases between the germline ends. Germline-derived CDR1 and CDR2 are SGHTA and FQGNSA. The CDR3 runs to 13 residues. The CDR3 here is CASSRLVRDTQYF. The CDR3 coding sequence is TGTGCCAGCAGCCGACTAGTTCGAGATACGCAGTATTTT.

The V and J genes are TRBV11-2 and TRBJ2-2; a possible D gene is TRBD2 (6 bases). From germline, CDR1 is SGHAT and CDR2 FQNNGV. V dropped 4 bases and J dropped 3 bases, with 12 bases sitting between them. The CDR3 runs to 15 residues. The CDR3 loop is CASSSGLAYTGELFF. As DNA, the CDR3 is TGTGCCAGCAGCTCGGGACTGGCATACACCGGGGAGCTGTTTTTT.

The rearrangement joins TRBV29-1 to TRBJ2-5; D gene unclear. CDR3 length: 12 amino acids. Trimming removed 7 bases at V and 1 base at J, with 10 bases between. CDR1 and CDR2 (germline): SQVTM, ANQGSEA. The CDR3 reads CSALEIQETQYF. CDR3 sequence (DNA): TGCAGCGCCCTGGAGATCCAAGAGACCCAGTACTTC.

The genes are TRBV9 and TRBJ2-3, with TRBD2 identical over 10 bases. The V segment lost 2 bases and the J segment 6 bases; nucleotides outside the gene matches: 6. The germline V gene has CDR1 SGDLS and CDR2 YYNGEE. The CDR3 spans 15 residues. The CDR3 protein is CASSVSPAGGDTQYF. CDR3 bases: TGTGCCAGCAGCGTCTCCCCAGCGGGAGGGGATACGCAGTATTTT.

The J gene is TRBJ1-2, the V gene TRBV12-5; TRBD1 might be the D (5 bases). The CDR3 sequence is 15 residues long. Trimming removed 5 bases at V and 3 bases at J, with 16 bases between. The germline CDR1 and CDR2 sequences are LGHNT and FRNRAP. CDR3 amino acids: CASGQGVGGDYGYTF. For the CDR3, the DNA is TGTGCTAGTGGTCAAGGGGTGGGAGGGGACTATGGCTACACCTTC.

The chain uses TRBV7-9 and TRBJ2-1; TRBD2 agrees at 9 bases. CDR1 SEHNR and CDR2 FQNEAQ come from the germline V gene (reference sequence). The CDR3 covers 19 residues. The V segment lost 4 bases and the J segment 3 bases; nucleotides outside the gene matches: 16. The CDR3 region is CASSSQIRRTSENYNEQFF. DNA of the CDR3: TGTGCCAGCAGCTCCCAGATACGACGGACTAGCGAGAACTACAATGAGCAGTTCTTC.

The V call is TRBV28, the J call TRBJ1-3; no clear D gene. Germline values: CDR1 MDHEN, CDR2 SYDVKM. V was clipped by 4 bases and J by 0 bases, with 13 bases between them. This CDR3 is built from 16 residues. CDR3 in amino acids: CASSSTRRSSGNTIYF. As DNA, the CDR3 is TGTGCCAGCAGTTCCACTCGGCGGAGCTCTGGAAACACCATATATTTT. Full variable domain (rest looked up from reference TRBV28 and TRBJ1-3): DVKVTQSSRYLVKRTGEKVFLECVQDMDHENMFWYRQDPGLGLRLIYFSYDVKMKEKGDIPEGYSVSREKKERFSLILESASTNQTSMYLCASSSTRRSSGNTIYFGEGSWLTVV.

The chain employs TRBV18 and TRBJ2-7; 9 bases are a match to TRBD2. The CDR3 sequence is 16 residues long. J lost 1 base, V lost 1 base, and 5 bases had no gene match. Germline V gives CDR1 KGHSH, CDR2 LQKENI. DNA for the CDR3: TGTGCCAGCTCACCACAGGGTAGCGGGGGTTCCTACGAGCAGTACTTC. As protein: CASSPQGSGGSYEQYF.